The rows below give T cell receptor beta chains drawn from one sample of a study of response to subunit inactivated influenza vaccine. TCRdb re-analysed the RT-PCR reads in MiXCR, keeping a single row per CDR3 protein. The repertoire consists of roughly 500,000 distinct CDR3 sequences, with 25% occurring once and the leading ten covering under 2.5%. The sample here was CD4+ T cells sorted from PBMCs, taken around 5 days after vaccination. These receptors were obtained from a man aged 50-59 years who received an inactivated influenza vaccine. Each CDR3 is given with its conserved first and last residue. The order of the fields is V gene, J gene, clone size, D gene, CDR3 protein, CDR3 DNA. A D gene is named only where the DNA matches it firmly. A row's size may be missing; if present it is once, few, many or a size class.

TRBV20-1	TRBJ2-3	few	-	CSAPTGSAPTDTQYF	TGCAGTGCTCCGACGGGTTCCGCACCGACAGATACGCAGTATTTT
TRBV7-9	TRBJ1-2	-	-	CASSSLQDYSYTF	TGTGCCAGCAGCTCGTTACAGGATTACAGCTACACCTTC
TRBV5-1	TRBJ1-1	-	-	CASSFSRSLNTEAFF	TGCGCCAGCAGCTTCAGCCGCTCATTGAACACTGAAGCTTTCTTT
TRBV6-1	TRBJ2-3	few	TRBD2	CASSESGVRGDTQYF	TGTGCCAGCAGTGAAAGCGGGGTGAGAGGGGATACGCAGTATTTT
TRBV20-1	TRBJ1-4	many	-	CSARDLSAGKNEKLFF	TGCAGTGCTAGAGATCTATCGGCGGGTAAAAATGAAAAACTGTTTTTT
TRBV5-6	TRBJ2-1	many	TRBD1	CASSLGTAVYNEQFF	TGTGCCAGCAGCTTAGGGACAGCGGTGTACAATGAGCAGTTCTTC
TRBV6-1	TRBJ2-1	few	-	CASRPITLNEQFF	TGTGCCAGCAGACCCATTACACTGAATGAGCAGTTCTTC
TRBV30	TRBJ1-2	few	-	CAWSPRSSGYGYTF	TGTGCCTGGAGCCCCCGTTCTTCGGGGTATGGCTACACCTTC
TRBV18	TRBJ2-7	-	TRBD1	CASSGNRGTPSEQYF	TGTGCCAGCTCGGGCAACAGGGGTACCCCCTCCGAGCAGTACTTC
TRBV6-1	TRBJ1-1	few	-	CASSQRREGTEAFF	TGTGCCAGCAGTCAGCGCAGGGAGGGCACTGAAGCTTTCTTT
TRBV6-5	TRBJ2-2	few	-	CASSYSGWAANTGELFF	TGTGCCAGCAGTTACTCTGGTTGGGCAGCGAACACCGGGGAGCTGTTTTTT
TRBV9	TRBJ2-3	few	TRBD2	CASSVDSGTDTQYF	TGTGCCAGCAGCGTAGATAGCGGGACAGATACGCAGTATTTT
TRBV6-1	TRBJ1-5	few	-	CASTPDGDNQPQHF	TGTGCCAGCACCCCTGACGGGGACAATCAGCCCCAGCATTTT
TRBV18	TRBJ2-5	-	-	CASSPAVRVTQYF	TGTGCCAGCTCCCCAGCGGTACGAGTGACCCAGTACTTC
TRBV28	TRBJ2-1	-	TRBD2	CASSLGGSSGMNEQFF	TGTGCCAGCAGTTTAGGCGGCTCTAGCGGAATGAATGAGCAGTTCTTC
TRBV7-7	TRBJ2-3	few	TRBD1	CASSPGRGDTQYF	TGTGCTAGCAGCCCCGGCAGGGGGGATACGCAGTATTTT
TRBV27	TRBJ1-6	-	-	CASSLFGYNSPLHF	TGTGCCAGCAGTTTATTTGGGTATAATTCACCCCTCCACTTT
TRBV29-1	TRBJ2-5	many	-	CSVGGQGQETQYF	TGCAGCGTCGGAGGGCAGGGTCAAGAGACCCAGTACTTC
TRBV30	TRBJ2-3	few	TRBD2	CAWSAISGASMGTQYF	TGTGCCTGGAGTGCCATTAGCGGGGCGAGCATGGGTACGCAGTATTTT
TRBV27	TRBJ2-7	-	TRBD2	CASSRAPSGGTYEQYF	TGTGCCAGCAGCCGTGCCCCTAGCGGGGGTACCTACGAGCAGTACTTC
TRBV15	TRBJ2-7	-	-	CATSRGPVGRSYEQYF	TGTGCCACCAGCAGAGGGCCAGTGGGACGGTCCTACGAGCAGTACTTC
TRBV29-1	TRBJ2-3	few	TRBD1	CSVRSGTGGLSRTDTQYF	TGCAGCGTGCGCTCCGGGACAGGGGGCCTTTCTCGCACAGATACGCAGTATTTT
TRBV7-2	TRBJ2-3	-	TRBD2	CASSSQTSGTDTQYF	TGTGCCAGCAGCTCCCAGACTAGCGGCACAGATACGCAGTATTTT
TRBV7-9	TRBJ2-7	-	-	CASSFVTYEQYF	TGTGCCAGCAGCTTTGTAACCTACGAGCAGTACTTC
TRBV20-1	TRBJ2-5	-	-	CSAGIGQQETQYF	TGCAGTGCTGGCATCGGGCAGCAAGAGACCCAGTACTTC
TRBV7-9	TRBJ2-7	-	-	CASSPLGGGDEQYF	TGTGCCAGCAGCCCGCTGGGTGGGGGCGACGAGCAGTACTTC
TRBV5-1	TRBJ2-2	few	TRBD1	CASSLNGQAGELFF	TGCGCCAGCAGCTTGAACGGACAGGCCGGGGAGCTGTTTTTT
TRBV11-2	TRBJ2-1	few	TRBD2	CASSLFSGTTYNEQFF	TGTGCCAGCAGCCTCTTTAGCGGGACAACCTACAATGAGCAGTTCTTC
TRBV20-1	TRBJ2-5	-	TRBD1	CSARYPTGQETQYF	TGCAGTGCTAGATACCCGACAGGGCAGGAGACCCAGTACTTC
TRBV7-9	TRBJ2-1	-	-	CASSLDSPGKQFF	TGTGCCAGCAGCTTAGACTCGCCCGGGAAGCAGTTCTTC
TRBV7-2	TRBJ2-5	-	-	CASSSRVSKETQYF	TGTGCCAGCAGTTCCAGGGTGTCCAAAGAGACCCAGTACTTC
TRBV15	TRBJ1-5	-	-	CATSRNKGREPQHF	TGTGCCACCAGCAGGAACAAGGGGCGTGAGCCCCAGCATTTT
TRBV4-2	TRBJ2-5	-	-	CASSQGVGGAGETQYF	TGTGCCAGCAGCCAAGGAGTGGGCGGGGCAGGGGAGACCCAGTACTTC
TRBV20-1	TRBJ1-5	once	TRBD1	CCARDPRQGNNQPQHF	TGCTGCGCTAGAGATCCGCGACAGGGCAACAATCAGCCCCAGCATTTT
TRBV12-3/TRBV12-4	TRBJ1-3	few	-	CASSFGQRSTIYF	TGTGCCAGCAGTTTTGGACAGCGAAGCACCATATATTTT
TRBV9	TRBJ2-2	few	-	CASSVHSEGGELFF	TGTGCCAGCAGCGTCCATTCGGAAGGCGGGGAGCTGTTTTTT
TRBV5-1	TRBJ2-1	many	TRBD1	CASSPGQEYNEQFF	TGCGCCAGCAGCCCGGGACAGGAGTACAATGAGCAGTTCTTC
TRBV7-6	TRBJ2-3	few	-	CASSSDPGTDTQYF	TGTGCCAGCAGCTCCGATCCGGGCACAGATACGCAGTATTTT
TRBV5-1	TRBJ2-3	-	-	CASSFGNPKDTQYF	TGCGCCAGCAGCTTTGGCAACCCCAAAGATACGCAGTATTTT
TRBV20-1	TRBJ2-1	-	TRBD2	CSARDYGAGLAGFNEQFF	TGCAGTGCTAGAGATTACGGAGCAGGGCTAGCGGGGTTCAATGAGCAGTTCTTC
TRBV6-5	TRBJ2-2	few	-	CASSYRGDTGELFF	TGTGCCAGCAGTTATAGGGGCGACACCGGGGAGCTGTTTTTT
TRBV12-3/TRBV12-4	TRBJ2-7	-	TRBD2	CASSSGLAAYEQYF	TGTGCCAGCAGTTCCGGACTAGCGGCCTACGAGCAGTACTTC
TRBV20-1	TRBJ2-3	-	TRBD2	CSAMGSGRGTDTQYF	TGCAGTGCTATGGGTAGCGGGAGAGGCACAGATACGCAGTATTTT
TRBV29-1	TRBJ1-1	-	-	CSGLGTASRFTEAFF	TGCAGCGGCCTCGGGACGGCTAGCCGTTTCACTGAAGCTTTCTTT
TRBV28	TRBJ2-7	-	-	CASSLVVAAAEQYF	TGTGCCAGCAGTTTGGTAGTGGCCGCTGCCGAGCAGTACTTC
TRBV11-2	TRBJ2-4	-	-	CASSYQLGGIQYF	TGTGCCAGCAGCTATCAACTAGGGGGCATTCAGTACTTC
TRBV6-6	TRBJ2-1	-	-	CASNPRGNEQFF	TGTGCCAGCAATCCTAGAGGGAATGAGCAGTTCTTC
TRBV18	TRBJ2-3	-	TRBD2	CASSPNTPGGTDTQYF	TGTGCCAGCTCACCCAATACACCCGGGGGGACAGATACGCAGTATTTT
TRBV5-1	TRBJ2-1	few	TRBD2	CASSWRTSDNEQFF	TGCGCCAGCAGCTGGAGGACTAGCGACAATGAGCAGTTCTTC
TRBV12-3/TRBV12-4	TRBJ2-1	few	-	CASKSQANEQFF	TGTGCCAGCAAGTCCCAGGCAAATGAGCAGTTCTTC
TRBV6-6	TRBJ1-2	few	-	CASSYYGGLGYTF	TGTGCCAGCAGTTACTATGGGGGGCTCGGCTACACCTTC
TRBV4-2	TRBJ2-6	-	TRBD1	CASSQGQGAGANVLTF	TGTGCCAGCAGCCAAGGACAGGGGGCTGGGGCCAACGTCCTGACTTTC
TRBV9	TRBJ1-3	-	-	CASSIQWGVSGNTIYF	TGTGCCAGCAGCATCCAGTGGGGGGTCTCTGGAAACACCATATATTTT
TRBV12-3/TRBV12-4	TRBJ2-4	few	TRBD1	CASSPGQGSKNIQYF	TGTGCCAGCAGCCCCGGACAGGGTTCCAAAAACATTCAGTACTTC
TRBV10-3	TRBJ1-2	-	-	CAISVSRNYGYTF	TGTGCCATCAGTGTATCACGGAACTATGGCTACACCTTC
TRBV29-1	TRBJ2-1	-	-	CSVEAMGHYNEQFF	TGCAGCGTTGAGGCTATGGGACACTACAATGAGCAGTTCTTC
TRBV5-1	TRBJ2-5	many	TRBD1	CASAFTGGVGETQYF	TGCGCCAGCGCCTTTACAGGGGGCGTGGGGGAGACCCAGTACTTC
TRBV9	TRBJ2-7	-	-	CASSVDPTATYEQYF	TGTGCCAGCAGCGTAGACCCGACGGCTACCTACGAGCAGTACTTC